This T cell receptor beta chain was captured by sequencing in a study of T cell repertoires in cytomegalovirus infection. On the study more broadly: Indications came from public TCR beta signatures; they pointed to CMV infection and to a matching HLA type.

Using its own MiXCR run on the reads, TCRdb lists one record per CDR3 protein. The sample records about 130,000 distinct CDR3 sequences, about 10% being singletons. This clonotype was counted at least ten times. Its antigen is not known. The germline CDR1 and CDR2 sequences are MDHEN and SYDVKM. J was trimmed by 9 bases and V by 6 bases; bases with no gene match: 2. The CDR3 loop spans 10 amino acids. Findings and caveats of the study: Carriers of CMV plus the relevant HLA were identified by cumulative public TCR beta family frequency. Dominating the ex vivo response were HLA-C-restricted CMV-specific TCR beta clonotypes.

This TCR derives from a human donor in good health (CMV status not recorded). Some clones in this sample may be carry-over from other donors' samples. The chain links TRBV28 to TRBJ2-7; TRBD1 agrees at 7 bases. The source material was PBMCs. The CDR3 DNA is TGTGCCAGCAGCGGGACAGCGCAGTACTTC. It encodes CASSGTAQYF.